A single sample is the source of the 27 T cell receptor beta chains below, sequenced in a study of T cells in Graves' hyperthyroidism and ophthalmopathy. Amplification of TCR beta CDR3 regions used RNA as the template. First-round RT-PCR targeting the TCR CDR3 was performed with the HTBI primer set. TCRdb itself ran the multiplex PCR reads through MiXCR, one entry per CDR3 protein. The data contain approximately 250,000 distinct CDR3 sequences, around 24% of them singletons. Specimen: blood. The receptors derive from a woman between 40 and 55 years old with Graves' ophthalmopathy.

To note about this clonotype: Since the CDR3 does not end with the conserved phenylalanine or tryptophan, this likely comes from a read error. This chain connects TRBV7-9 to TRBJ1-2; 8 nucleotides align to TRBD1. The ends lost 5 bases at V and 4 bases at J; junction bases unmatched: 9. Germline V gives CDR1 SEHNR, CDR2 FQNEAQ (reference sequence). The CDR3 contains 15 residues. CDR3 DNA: TGTGCCAGCAGCCTTCTCCCAGGGGGCGGCTATGGCTACACCCTC. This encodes CASSLLPGGGYGYTL.

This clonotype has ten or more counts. CDR3 sequence: CASSQEEVTAGQAFF. CDR3 DNA sequence: TGCGCCAGCAGCCAAGAAGAGGTGACAGCTGGACAAGCTTTCTTT. This rearrangement joins TRBV4-1 to TRBJ1-1; TRBD1 is a possible D gene (5 bases). The V gene lost 0 bases and the J gene lost 9 bases, with 17 bases spanning the gap. CDR3 length: 15 residues. CDR1 MGHRA and CDR2 YSYEKL come from the germline V gene.

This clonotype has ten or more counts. The CDR3 loop reads CASSLAGVFTEAFF. CDR3 sequence (DNA): TGTGCCAGCAGCTTAGCAGGGGTGTTCACTGAAGCTTTCTTT. The chain is built from TRBV11-2 and TRBJ1-1, with D maybe TRBD1 (6 bases). Germline lookup yields CDR1 SGHAT and CDR2 FQNNGV. The CDR3 consists of 14 residues. Trimming pared 1 base from V and 4 bases from J, leaving 10 bases between.

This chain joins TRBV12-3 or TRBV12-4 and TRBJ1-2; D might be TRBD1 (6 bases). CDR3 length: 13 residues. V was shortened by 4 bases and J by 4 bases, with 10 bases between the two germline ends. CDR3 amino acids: CASSYGGLYGYTF. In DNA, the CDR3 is TGTGCCAGCAGTTACGGGGGGCTCTATGGCTACACCTTC.

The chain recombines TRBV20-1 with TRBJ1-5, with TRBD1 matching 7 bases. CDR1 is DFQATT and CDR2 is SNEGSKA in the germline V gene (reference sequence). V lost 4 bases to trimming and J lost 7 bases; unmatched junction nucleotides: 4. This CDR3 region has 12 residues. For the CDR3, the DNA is TGCAGTGCTAAAACAGGGGTCCAGCCCCAGCATTTT. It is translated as CSAKTGVQPQHF.

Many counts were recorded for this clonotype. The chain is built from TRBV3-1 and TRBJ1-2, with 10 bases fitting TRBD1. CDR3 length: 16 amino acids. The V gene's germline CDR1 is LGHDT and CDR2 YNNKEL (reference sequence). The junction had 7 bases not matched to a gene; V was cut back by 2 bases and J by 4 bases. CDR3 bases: TGTGCCAGCAGCCAACCCGGGGGACAGGGGATCTATGGCTACACCTTC. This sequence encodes CASSQPGGQGIYGYTF.

The CDR3 protein is CASRIGPSSEQYF. CDR3 DNA sequence: TGTGCCAGCAGGATAGGACCTTCTTCCGAGCAGTACTTC. The V gene is TRBV2, the J gene TRBJ2-7; D is unresolved. The CDR3 loop spans 13 amino acids. The germline V gene has CDR1 SNHLY and CDR2 FYNNEI. Trimming removed 6 bases from V and 6 bases from J, with 15 bases in between.

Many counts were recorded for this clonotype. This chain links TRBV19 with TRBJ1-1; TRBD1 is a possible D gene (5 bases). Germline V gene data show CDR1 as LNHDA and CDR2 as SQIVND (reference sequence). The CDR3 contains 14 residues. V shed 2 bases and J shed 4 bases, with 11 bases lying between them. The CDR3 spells CASSISGGVTEAFF. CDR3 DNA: TGTGCCAGTAGTATATCCGGGGGAGTCACTGAAGCTTTCTTT.

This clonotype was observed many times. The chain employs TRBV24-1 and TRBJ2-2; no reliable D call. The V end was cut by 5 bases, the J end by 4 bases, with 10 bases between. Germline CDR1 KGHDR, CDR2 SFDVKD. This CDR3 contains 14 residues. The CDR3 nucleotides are TGTGCCACCAGTGGCGACTCATTCACCGGGGAGCTGTTTTTT. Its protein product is CATSGDSFTGELFF.

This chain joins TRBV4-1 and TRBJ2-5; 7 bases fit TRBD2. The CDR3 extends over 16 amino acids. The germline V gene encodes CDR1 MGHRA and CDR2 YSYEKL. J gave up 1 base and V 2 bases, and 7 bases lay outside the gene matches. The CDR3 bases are TGCGCCAGCAGCCAATCTACTAGCGCCGTCCAAGAGACCCAGTACTTC. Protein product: CASSQSTSAVQETQYF.

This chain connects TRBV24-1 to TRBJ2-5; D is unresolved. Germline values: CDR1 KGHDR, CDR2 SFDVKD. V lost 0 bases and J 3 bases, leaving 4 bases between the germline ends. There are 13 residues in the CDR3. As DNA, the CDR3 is TGTGCCACCAGTGATTTGGAGGAAGAGACCCAGTACTTC. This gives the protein CATSDLEEETQYF.

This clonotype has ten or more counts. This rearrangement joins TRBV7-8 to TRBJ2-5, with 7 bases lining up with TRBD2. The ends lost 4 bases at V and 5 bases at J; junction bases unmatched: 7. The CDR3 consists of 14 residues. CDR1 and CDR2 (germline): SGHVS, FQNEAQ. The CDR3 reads CASSSAGAKETQYF. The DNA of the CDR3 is TGTGCCAGCAGCTCGGCGGGAGCGAAGGAGACCCAGTACTTC.

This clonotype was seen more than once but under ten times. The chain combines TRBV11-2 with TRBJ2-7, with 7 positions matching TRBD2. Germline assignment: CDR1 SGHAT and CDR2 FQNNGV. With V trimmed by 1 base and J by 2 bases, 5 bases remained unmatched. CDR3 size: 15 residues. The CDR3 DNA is TGTGCCAGCAGCTTAGTTGGGGGGGGGACCTACGAGCAGTACTTC. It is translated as CASSLVGGGTYEQYF.

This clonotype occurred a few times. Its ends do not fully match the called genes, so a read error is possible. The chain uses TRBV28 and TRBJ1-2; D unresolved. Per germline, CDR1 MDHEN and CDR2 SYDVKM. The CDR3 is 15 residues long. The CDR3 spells CASSHPHGNNYGYIF. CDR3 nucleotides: TGTGCCAGCAGTCACCCGCACGGGAATAACTATGGCTACATCTTC.

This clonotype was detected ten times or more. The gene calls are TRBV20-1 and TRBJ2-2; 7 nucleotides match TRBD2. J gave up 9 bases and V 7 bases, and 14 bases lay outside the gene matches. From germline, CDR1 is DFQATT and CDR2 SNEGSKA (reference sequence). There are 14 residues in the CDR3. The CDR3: CSGSSGTLSRELFF. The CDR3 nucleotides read TGCAGTGGATCTAGCGGAACCCTTAGCAGGGAGCTGTTTTTT.

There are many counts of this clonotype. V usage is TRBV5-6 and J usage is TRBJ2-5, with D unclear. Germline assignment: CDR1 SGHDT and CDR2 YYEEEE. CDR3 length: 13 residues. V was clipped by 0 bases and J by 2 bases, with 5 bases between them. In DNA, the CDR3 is TGTGCCAGCAGCTTGGCGCAGCAAGAGACCCAGTACTTC. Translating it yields CASSLAQQETQYF. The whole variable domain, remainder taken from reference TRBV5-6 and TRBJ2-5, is DAGVTQSPTHLIKTRGQQVTLRCSPKSGHDTVSWYQQALGQGPQFIFQYYEEEERQRGNFPDRFSGHQFPNYSSELNVNALLLGDSALYLCASSLAQQETQYFGPGTRLLVL.

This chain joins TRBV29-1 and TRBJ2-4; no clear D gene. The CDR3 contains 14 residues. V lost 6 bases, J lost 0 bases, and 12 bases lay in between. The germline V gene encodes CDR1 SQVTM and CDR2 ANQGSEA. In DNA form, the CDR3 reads TGCAGCGTGAGGCAGGCTCTAGCCAAAAACATTCAGTACTTC. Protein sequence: CSVRQALAKNIQYF. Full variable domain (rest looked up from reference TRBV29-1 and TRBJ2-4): SAVISQKPSRDICQRGTSLTIQCQVDSQVTMMFWYRQQPGQSLTLIATANQGSEATYESGFVIDKFPISRPNLTFSTLTVSNMSPEDSSIYLCSVRQALAKNIQYFGAGTRLSVL.

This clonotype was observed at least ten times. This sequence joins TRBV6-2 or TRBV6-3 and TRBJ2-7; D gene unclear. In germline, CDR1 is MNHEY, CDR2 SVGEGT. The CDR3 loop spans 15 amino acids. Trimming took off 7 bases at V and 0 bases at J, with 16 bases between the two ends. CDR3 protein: CASTDLRRISYEQYF. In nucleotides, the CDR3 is TGTGCCAGCACGGACCTCCGACGGATCTCCTACGAGCAGTACTTC.

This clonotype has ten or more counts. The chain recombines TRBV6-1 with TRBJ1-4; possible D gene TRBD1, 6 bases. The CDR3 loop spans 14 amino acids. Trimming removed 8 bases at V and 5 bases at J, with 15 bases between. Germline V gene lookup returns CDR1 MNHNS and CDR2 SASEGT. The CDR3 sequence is CASLLRGGNEKLFF. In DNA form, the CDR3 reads TGTGCCAGCCTCCTCAGGGGAGGGAATGAAAAACTGTTTTTT.

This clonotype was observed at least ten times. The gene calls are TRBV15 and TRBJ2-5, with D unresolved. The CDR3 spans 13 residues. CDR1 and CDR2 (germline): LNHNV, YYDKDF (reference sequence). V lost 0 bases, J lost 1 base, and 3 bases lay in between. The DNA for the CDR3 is TGTGCCACCAGCAGAGATCCCCAAGAGACCCAGTACTTC. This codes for CATSRDPQETQYF.

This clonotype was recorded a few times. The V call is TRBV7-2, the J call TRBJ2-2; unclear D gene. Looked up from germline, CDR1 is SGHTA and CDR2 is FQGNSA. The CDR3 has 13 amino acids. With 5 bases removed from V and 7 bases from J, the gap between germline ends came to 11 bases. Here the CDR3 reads CASSPIDGGELFF. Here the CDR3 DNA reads TGTGCCAGCAGCCCAATCGACGGCGGGGAGCTGTTTTTT. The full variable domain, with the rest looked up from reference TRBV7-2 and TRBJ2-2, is GAGVSQSPSNKVTEKGKDVELRCDPISGHTALYWYRQSLGQGLEFLIYFQGNSAPDKSGLPSDRFSAERTGGSVSTLTIQRTQQEDSAVYLCASSPIDGGELFFGEGSRLTVL.

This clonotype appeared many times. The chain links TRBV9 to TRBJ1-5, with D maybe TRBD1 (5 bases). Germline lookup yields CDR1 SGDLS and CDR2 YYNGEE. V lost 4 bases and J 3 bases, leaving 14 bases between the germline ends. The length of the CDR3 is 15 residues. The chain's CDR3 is CASSPNVGPNQPQHF. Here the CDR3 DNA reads TGTGCCAGCAGCCCGAATGTGGGGCCCAATCAGCCCCAGCATTTT. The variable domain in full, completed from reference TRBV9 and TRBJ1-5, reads DSGVTQTPKHLITATGQRVTLRCSPRSGDLSVYWYQQSLDQGLQFLIQYYNGEERAKGNILERFSAQQFPDLHSELNLSSLELGDSALYFCASSPNVGPNQPQHFGDGTRLSIL.

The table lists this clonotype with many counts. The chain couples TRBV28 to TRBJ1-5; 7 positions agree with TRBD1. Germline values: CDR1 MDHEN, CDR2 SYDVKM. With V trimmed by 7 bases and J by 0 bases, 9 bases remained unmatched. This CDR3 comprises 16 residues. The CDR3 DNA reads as TGTGCCAGCATCTCCCCAGGACAGGTTAGCAATCAGCCCCAGCATTTT. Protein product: CASISPGQVSNQPQHF.

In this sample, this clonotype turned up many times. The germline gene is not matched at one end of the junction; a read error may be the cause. Here the CDR3 DNA reads TGTGCCAGCAGACGCGGACAGGGAATGGCGTTC. It encodes CASRRGQGMAF. The chain joins TRBV28 to TRBJ2-7; 8 nucleotides agree with TRBD1. CDR3 length: 11 residues. Germline CDR1 is MDHEN and CDR2 is SYDVKM.

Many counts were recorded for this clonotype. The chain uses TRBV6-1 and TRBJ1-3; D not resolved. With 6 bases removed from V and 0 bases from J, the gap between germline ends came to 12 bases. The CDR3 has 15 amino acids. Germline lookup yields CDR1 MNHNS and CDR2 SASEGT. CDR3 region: CASSLFGDSGNTIYF. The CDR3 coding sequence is TGTGCCAGCAGCCTCTTCGGGGACTCTGGAAACACCATATATTTT.

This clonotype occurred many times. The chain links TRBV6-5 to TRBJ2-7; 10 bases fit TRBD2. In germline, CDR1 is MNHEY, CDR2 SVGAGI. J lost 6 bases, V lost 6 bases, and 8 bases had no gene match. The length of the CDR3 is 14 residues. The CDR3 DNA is TGTGCCAGCAGATTAGCGGGAGGTCTTCTCGAGCAGTACTTC. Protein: CASRLAGGLLEQYF.

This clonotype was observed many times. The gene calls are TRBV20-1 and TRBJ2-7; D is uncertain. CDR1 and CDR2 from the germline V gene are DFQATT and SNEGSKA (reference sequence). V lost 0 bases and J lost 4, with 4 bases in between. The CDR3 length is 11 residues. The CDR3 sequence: CSARDLYEQYF. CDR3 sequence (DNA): TGCAGTGCTAGAGATCTTTACGAGCAGTACTTC.